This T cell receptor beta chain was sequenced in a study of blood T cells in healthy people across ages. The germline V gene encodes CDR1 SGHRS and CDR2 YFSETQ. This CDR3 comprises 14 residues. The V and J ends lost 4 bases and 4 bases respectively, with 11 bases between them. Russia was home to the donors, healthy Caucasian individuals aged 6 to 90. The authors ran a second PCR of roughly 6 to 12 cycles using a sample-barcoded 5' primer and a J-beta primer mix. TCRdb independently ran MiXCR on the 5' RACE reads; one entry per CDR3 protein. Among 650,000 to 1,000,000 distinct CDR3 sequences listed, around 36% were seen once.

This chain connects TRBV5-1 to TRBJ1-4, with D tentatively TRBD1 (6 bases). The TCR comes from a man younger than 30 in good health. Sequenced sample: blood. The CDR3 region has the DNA TGCGCCAGCAGCCCCGGACAGCTTAATGAAAAACTGTTTTTT. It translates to CASSPGQLNEKLFF. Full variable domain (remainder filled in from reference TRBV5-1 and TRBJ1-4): KAGVTQTPRYLIKTRGQQVTLSCSPISGHRSVSWYQQTPGQGLQFLFEYFSETQRNKGNFPGRFSGRQFSNSRSEMNVSTLELGDSALYLCASSPGQLNEKLFFGSGTQLSVL.